These T cell receptor beta chains were read from a single sample in a study of T cell responses to AZD1222 COVID-19 vaccine. Sequencing was performed with immunoSEQ multiplex PCR; in TCRdb, only in-frame clones are kept and a portion is missing. The sample carries 120,000 or so clones, around 88% recorded once. The sample in question was peripheral blood, obtained on day 0 of MenACWY control vaccination. The receptors here all came from an adult in good health. Both conserved end residues are part of each CDR3. D genes are given only for firm matches. Part of the rows lack a size; the others show once, few, many or a class for expanded clones.

v_call	d_call	clone_size	j_call	cdr3_aa	cdr3_nt
TRBV9	NA	NA	TRBJ2-2	CASSGDYNTGELFF	TGTGCCAGTTCAGGGGACTACAACACCGGGGAGCTGTTTTTT
TRBV7-3	NA	NA	TRBJ1-2	CASSLTGRLGYTF	TGTGCCAGCAGCTTAACAGGGCGTCTTGGCTACACCTTC
TRBV5-1	TRBD1	NA	TRBJ2-3	CASSPGALNRGNTQYF	TGCGCCAGCAGCCCCGGAGCCCTAAACAGGGGGAATACGCAGTATTTT
TRBV2	NA	NA	TRBJ2-7	CASSESPYEQYF	TGTGCCAGCAGTGAATCCCCCTACGAGCAGTACTTC
TRBV29-1	TRBD2	NA	TRBJ2-5	CSVEGGTKTQYF	TGCAGCGTTGAGGGAGGGACTAAGACCCAGTACTTC
TRBV5-1	TRBD2	NA	TRBJ2-1	CASSGTSGFNEQFF	TGCGCCAGCAGCGGGACTAGCGGGTTCAATGAGCAGTTCTTC
TRBV19	NA	NA	TRBJ1-5	CASSIAVSNQPQHF	TGTGCCAGTAGTATTGCGGTCAGCAATCAGCCCCAGCATTTT
TRBV5-1	TRBD2	NA	TRBJ2-1	CASSLVAGVANEQFF	TGCGCCAGCAGCTTGGTTGCGGGAGTTGCAAATGAGCAGTTCTTC
TRBV11-3	TRBD2	NA	TRBJ2-1	CASSLGGAGVSNEQFF	TGTGCCAGCAGCTTAGGAGGGGCGGGAGTGAGCAATGAGCAGTTCTTC
TRBV29-1	TRBD2	NA	TRBJ2-7	CSVLGLAGTYEQYF	TGCAGCGTTTTAGGACTAGCGGGTACCTACGAGCAGTACTTC
TRBV6-2/TRBV6-3	NA	NA	TRBJ1-4	CASSYLGGPGEKLFF	TGTGCCAGCAGTTACCTCGGAGGCCCGGGGGAAAAACTGTTTTTT
TRBV2	TRBD1	NA	TRBJ2-1	CASSYGTVGVNEQFF	TGTGCCAGCAGCTATGGGACAGTTGGGGTCAATGAGCAGTTCTTC
TRBV11-3	NA	many	TRBJ2-7	CASSLFLYTLDEQYF	TGTGCCAGCAGCTTATTTCTATATACGCTAGACGAGCAGTACTTC
TRBV5-1	TRBD2	NA	TRBJ2-6	CASSFSIAGAAGANVLTF	TGCGCCAGCAGCTTCTCGATAGCGGGGGCCGCTGGGGCCAACGTCCTGACTTTC
TRBV4-2	NA	NA	TRBJ1-4	CASSQEWATNEKLFF	TGTGCCAGCAGCCAAGAGTGGGCAACTAATGAAAAACTGTTTTTT
TRBV6-1	TRBD1	NA	TRBJ1-1	CASPREGARGEAFF	TGTGCCAGCCCTAGGGAGGGGGCAAGAGGTGAAGCTTTCTTT
TRBV6-1	NA	NA	TRBJ1-2	CASSEASAGYGYTF	TGTGCCAGCAGTGAAGCTTCGGCAGGGTATGGCTACACCTTC
TRBV7-3	TRBD1	NA	TRBJ1-2	CASSREGQGQYTF	TGTGCCAGCAGCCGGGAGGGACAGGGCCAATACACCTTC
TRBV29-1	NA	NA	TRBJ1-2	CSVEQGGLGKGYTF	TGCAGCGTTGAACAGGGTGGTTTAGGAAAGGGCTACACCTTC
TRBV5-6	TRBD2	NA	TRBJ2-3	CASSFGVAGRDTQYF	TGTGCCAGCAGCTTCGGGGTAGCGGGAAGAGATACGCAGTATTTT
TRBV6-2/TRBV6-3	TRBD2	NA	TRBJ2-7	CASSESGEAYEQYF	TGTGCCAGCAGTGAGAGCGGGGAAGCCTACGAGCAGTACTTC
TRBV6-2/TRBV6-3	TRBD1	NA	TRBJ1-5	CASSGGTGGQPQHF	TGTGCCAGCAGTGGAGGGACAGGGGGACAGCCCCAGCATTTT
TRBV5-1	TRBD2	NA	TRBJ2-6	CASSLAGGTSSGANVLTF	TGCGCCAGCAGCTTGGCCGGGGGGACGAGCTCTGGGGCCAACGTCCTGACTTTC
TRBV4-1	NA	NA	TRBJ1-1	CASSQGSAGDISVNTEAFF	TGCGCCAGCAGCCAAGGCTCGGCAGGGGATATTTCAGTGAACACTGAAGCTTTCTTT
TRBV24-1	NA	NA	TRBJ1-2	CATSAGINYGYTF	TGTGCCACCAGTGCTGGGATCAACTATGGCTACACCTTC
TRBV6-5	NA	once	TRBJ1-1	CATKKGQMNTEAFF	TGTGCCACCAAAAAAGGTCAGATGAACACTGAAGCTTTCTTT
TRBV19	NA	NA	TRBJ2-2	CASSIVEGTGELFF	TGTGCCAGTAGTATAGTGGAGGGAACCGGGGAGCTGTTTTTT
TRBV30	NA	NA	TRBJ1-5	CACRQSSNQPQHF	TGTGCCTGCAGACAGAGTAGCAATCAGCCCCAGCATTTT
TRBV5-6	TRBD1	NA	TRBJ2-1	CASQSGGWPYNEQFF	TGTGCCAGCCAATCAGGGGGCTGGCCCTACAATGAGCAGTTCTTC
TRBV18	NA	NA	TRBJ2-1	CASSPREGQGHEQFF	TGTGCCAGCTCACCGCGCGAGGGCCAAGGTCATGAGCAGTTCTTC
TRBV7-2	TRBD2	NA	TRBJ2-7	CASSPDGTTYEQYF	TGTGCCAGCAGCCCGGACGGGACTACGTACGAGCAGTACTTC
TRBV4-2	NA	few	TRBJ1-2	CASSQDPARALSNYGYTF	TGTGCCAGCAGCCAAGACCCAGCCAGGGCCCTTAGCAACTATGGCTACACCTTC
TRBV5-1	NA	NA	TRBJ2-3	CASSLDRVGTDTQYF	TGCGCCAGCAGCTTGGACAGGGTCGGCACAGATACGCAGTATTTT
TRBV19	TRBD2	NA	TRBJ2-3	CASSLQGTSKYF	TGTGCCAGTAGTCTCCAGGGGACTAGCAAGTATTTT
TRBV23-1	NA	NA	TRBJ2-7	CASRQGNF	TGCGCCAGCAGACAAGGGAACTTC